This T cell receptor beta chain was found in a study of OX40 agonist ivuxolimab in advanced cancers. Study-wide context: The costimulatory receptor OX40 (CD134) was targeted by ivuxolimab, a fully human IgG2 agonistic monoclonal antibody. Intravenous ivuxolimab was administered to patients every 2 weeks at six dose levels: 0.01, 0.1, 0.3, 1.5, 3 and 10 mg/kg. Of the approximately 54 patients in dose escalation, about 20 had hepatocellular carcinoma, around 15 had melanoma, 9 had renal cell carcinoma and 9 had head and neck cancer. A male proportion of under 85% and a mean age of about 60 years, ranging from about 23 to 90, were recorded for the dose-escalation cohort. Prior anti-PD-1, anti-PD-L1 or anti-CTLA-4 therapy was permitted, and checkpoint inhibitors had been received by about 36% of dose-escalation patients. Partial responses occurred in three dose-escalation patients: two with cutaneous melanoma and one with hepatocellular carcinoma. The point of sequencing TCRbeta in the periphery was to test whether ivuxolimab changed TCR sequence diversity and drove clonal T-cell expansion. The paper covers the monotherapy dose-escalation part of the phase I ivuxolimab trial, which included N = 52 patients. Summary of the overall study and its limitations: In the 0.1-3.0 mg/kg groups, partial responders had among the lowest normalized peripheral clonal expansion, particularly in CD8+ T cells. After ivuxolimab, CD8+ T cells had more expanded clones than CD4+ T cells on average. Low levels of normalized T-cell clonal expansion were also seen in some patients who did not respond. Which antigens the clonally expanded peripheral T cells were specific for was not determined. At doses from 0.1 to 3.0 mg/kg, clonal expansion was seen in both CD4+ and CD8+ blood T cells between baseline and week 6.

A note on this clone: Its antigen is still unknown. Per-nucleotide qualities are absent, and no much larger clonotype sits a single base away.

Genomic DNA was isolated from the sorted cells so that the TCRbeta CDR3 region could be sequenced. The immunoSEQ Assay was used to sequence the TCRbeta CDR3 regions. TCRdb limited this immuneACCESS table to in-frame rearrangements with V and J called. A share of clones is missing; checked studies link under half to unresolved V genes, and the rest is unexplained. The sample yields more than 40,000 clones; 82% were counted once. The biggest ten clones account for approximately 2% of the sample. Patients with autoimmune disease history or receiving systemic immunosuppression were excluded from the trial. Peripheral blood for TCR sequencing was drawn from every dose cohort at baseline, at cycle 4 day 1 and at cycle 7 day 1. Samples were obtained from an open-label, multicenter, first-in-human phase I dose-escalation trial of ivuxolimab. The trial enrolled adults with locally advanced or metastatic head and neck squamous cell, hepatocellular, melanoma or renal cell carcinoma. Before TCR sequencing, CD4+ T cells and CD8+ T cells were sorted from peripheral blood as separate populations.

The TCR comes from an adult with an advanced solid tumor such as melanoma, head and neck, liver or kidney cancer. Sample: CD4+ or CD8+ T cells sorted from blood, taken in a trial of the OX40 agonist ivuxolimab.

The DNA sequence is TGCGCCAGCAGCTTGGGGTCGGGTCACGCCTTGGAAGAGCAGTACTTC. Protein translation: CASSLGSGHALEEQYF. The V gene is TRBV5-1 and the J gene is TRBJ2-7, with an unclear D gene assignment. The cysteine opens and the phenylalanine closes a CDR3 of 16 amino acids. Only the CDR3 part of the read is kept: 48 bases, read in frame from the first base. Via the germline V gene, CDR1 is SGHRS and CDR2 YFSETQ. V sheds 0 bases and J sheds 7 bases, leaving 20 bases between their ends. The variable domain in full, with residues beyond the CDR3 obtained from the reference TRBV5-1 and TRBJ2-7 genes, is KAGVTQTPRYLIKTRGQQVTLSCSPISGHRSVSWYQQTPGQGLQFLFEYFSETQRNKGNFPGRFSGRQFSNSRSEMNVSTLELGDSALYLCASSLGSGHALEEQYFGPGTRLTVT.